These 8 T cell receptor beta chains came from one sample sequenced in a study of control samples from healthy donors and cancer patients. TCRdb's copy holds only in-frame clones and misses some; the assay was immunoSEQ multiplex PCR. Seen here are over 150,000 clones, 91% observed once, and the top ten hold 2%. What was sequenced was blood. The origin of the receptors is a woman between 40 and 50 years old in good health.

The rearrangement uses TRBV13 and TRBJ2-7; TRBD1 is a possible D gene (6 bases). From germline, CDR1 is PRHDT and CDR2 FYEKMQ (reference sequence). CDR3 length: 13 amino acids. V lost 0 bases, J lost 4 bases, and 7 bases lay in between. CDR3 region: CASSLGTGYEQYF. CDR3 DNA: TGTGCCAGCAGCTTAGGGACAGGTTACGAGCAGTACTTC.

This chain connects TRBV5-1 to TRBJ1-2; D is perhaps TRBD1 (5 bases). The CDR3 covers 14 residues. CDR1 SGHRS and CDR2 YFSETQ come from the germline V gene. V was clipped by 3 bases and J by 4 bases, with 13 bases between them. CDR3 sequence: CASSYTDSSYGYTF. In DNA, the CDR3 is TGCGCCAGCAGCTATACCGACAGTAGCTATGGCTACACCTTC.

This rearrangement joins TRBV5-4 to TRBJ2-3; TRBD1 matches 8 bases. V gave up 4 bases and J gave up 3 bases; unmatched junction bases: 7. In germline, CDR1 is SGHNT, CDR2 YYREEE (reference sequence). CDR3 length: 15 amino acids. The CDR3 loop is CASSPGTGRTDTQYF. DNA for the CDR3: TGTGCCAGCAGCCCTGGGACAGGAAGAACAGATACGCAGTATTTT.

The genes are TRBV18 and TRBJ1-1; TRBD1 is a possible D gene (5 bases). The germline V gene has CDR1 KGHSH and CDR2 LQKENI. The length of the CDR3 is 16 residues. Between the trimmed V and J ends, which lost 4 bases and 4 bases, there was a span of 19 bases. The CDR3 is CASSQLGGALTTEAFF. The CDR3 coding sequence is TGTGCCAGCTCACAGCTGGGAGGGGCGCTTACCACTGAAGCTTTCTTT.

The chain joins TRBV6-1 to TRBJ2-7; 9 bases line up with TRBD1. Trimming removed 2 bases from V and 4 bases from J; junction bases left unmatched: 6. This CDR3 has 15 amino acids. Germline V gene lookup returns CDR1 MNHNS and CDR2 SASEGT. The CDR3 is CASSEWTGAPYEQYF. The CDR3 DNA is TGTGCCAGCAGTGAATGGACAGGGGCTCCGTACGAGCAGTACTTC.

For this clone: The sample has other DNA sequences that encode this CDR3 too. CDR3 sequence reads: CASSPPGGTEAFF. In nucleotides, the CDR3 is TGCGCCAGCAGTCCGCCAGGGGGCACTGAAGCTTTCTTT. This rearrangement joins TRBV5-1 to TRBJ1-1, with 7 bases fitting TRBD1. This CDR3 has 13 residues. Looked up from germline, CDR1 is SGHRS and CDR2 is YFSETQ. V dropped 5 bases and J dropped 4; count of bases not matched to a gene: 5.

The chain couples TRBV5-6 to TRBJ2-3; TRBD2 matches 11 bases. The junction had 5 bases not matched to a gene; V was cut back by 3 bases and J by 2 bases. Germline CDR1 reads SGHDT; CDR2 reads YYEEEE. The CDR3 length is 16 residues. CDR3 nucleotides: TGTGCCAGCAGCTGGCTGACTAGCGGGGCCACAGATACGCAGTATTTT. The encoded protein is CASSWLTSGATDTQYF.

The chain employs TRBV7-2 and TRBJ2-3; 8 nucleotides line up with TRBD1. CDR1 and CDR2 (germline): SGHTA, FQGNSA. The CDR3 consists of 15 residues. V shed 3 bases, J shed 6 bases, and the junction held 8 bases outside the gene matches. The CDR3 spells CASSFQGAPGDTQYF. The CDR3, as DNA: TGTGCCAGCAGCTTCCAGGGGGCCCCCGGGGATACGCAGTATTTT.